This T cell receptor (beta chain) comes out of a study of cytomegalovirus exposure and HLA in healthy donors. PCR primers comprised 60 Vbeta and 13 Jbeta primers. Profiling relied on immunoSEQ multiplex PCR, and the TCRdb table lists in-frame clones only, not all of them. Of some 130,000 clones in the sample, about four fifths were seen once. As to this clone: Antigen: not known.

Study outcomes and limitations: Apart from CMV serostatus, no immune exposure information was available.

Germline CDR1 is SGHTA and CDR2 is FQGNSA. The CDR3 consists of 14 residues. The trim removed 4 bases at V and 1 base at J, leaving 1 base unmatched. Sequenced material: PBMCs. The TCR was taken from a male donor in good health and CMV-seronegative. The chain links TRBV7-2 to TRBJ1-1; TRBD1 matches at 9 bases. CDR3 coding DNA: TGTGCCAGCAGCTCGGGACAGGGGAACACTGAAGCTTTCTTT. This translates into CASSSGQGNTEAFF.